This T cell receptor (beta chain) appears in the sequencing data of a study of CD8+ T cells in alopecia areata. In each case, RNA was isolated and then reverse transcribed into cDNA as the sequencing template. The protocol was immunoSEQ multiplex PCR, while the TCRdb copy is restricted to in-frame clones and leaves out a portion. The sample holds over 100,000 clones, approximately 48% seen once. This clone was detected a few times. Other DNA sequences of this sample code for an identical CDR3. The V gene lost 2 bases and the J gene lost 7 bases, with 6 bases spanning the gap. Per the germline V gene, CDR1 is MNHEY and CDR2 is SMNVEV (reference sequence). The CDR3 is 12 residues long.

This TCR derives from a human donor with alopecia areata. This sample comprised CD8+ T cells sorted from blood, obtained at week 0. V and J are TRBV27 and TRBJ1-5; D not certain. The CDR3 region is CASSLVGQPQHF. The DNA for the CDR3 is TGTGCCAGCAGTTTAGTGGGACAGCCCCAGCATTTT.